This TCR beta chain is from a study of T cell responses to AZD1222 COVID-19 vaccine. Some clones are missing from TCRdb's copy, which holds only in-frame ones; the method was immunoSEQ multiplex PCR. The profile shows fewer than 75,000 clones, 75% to 95% of them singletons. This clone rates as medium-sized. V was clipped by 6 bases and J by 5 bases; unmatched bases: 9. The germline CDR1 and CDR2 sequences are MNHEY and SVGAGI. This CDR3 is 14 amino acids long. The sequence was collected from an adult who received the MenACWY meningococcal vaccine as a control. The sample in question was peripheral blood, obtained 28 days after the second dose of the MenACWY control vaccine. V and J are TRBV6-5 and TRBJ1-1; 7 bases are a match to TRBD1. For the CDR3, the DNA is TGTGCCAGCAGGCTAGCACAGGGGTGGACTGAAGCTTTCTTT. Amino acid sequence: CASRLAQGWTEAFF.